The 8 T cell receptor beta chains below were found in one sample sequenced in a study of cytomegalovirus exposure and HLA in healthy donors. Assay used: immunoSEQ multiplex PCR; TCRdb lists only in-frame clones, some missing. In the table there are under 300,000 clones, roughly 86% of which are singletons. The sequenced material came from PBMCs. These receptors were collected from a woman in her twenties or thirties in good health and CMV-seropositive.

This chain connects TRBV19 to TRBJ2-7; 11 bases fit TRBD2. Trimming cost V 8 bases and J 0 bases; bases outside gene matches: 3. In germline, CDR1 is LNHDA, CDR2 SQIVND (reference sequence). CDR3 length: 14 residues. The CDR3 nucleotides read TGTGCCAGTGGACTAGCGGGTAGCTCCTACGAGCAGTACTTC. Protein sequence: CASGLAGSSYEQYF.

The chain is built from TRBV5-1 and TRBJ2-1; D possibly corresponds to TRBD2 (5 bases). This CDR3 has 13 amino acids. Germline V gene sequence: CDR1 SGHRS, CDR2 YFSETQ. V dropped 4 bases and J dropped 5 bases, with 10 bases sitting between them. This CDR3 is CASSGTRNNEQFF. The CDR3 nucleotides read TGCGCCAGCAGCGGAACTAGAAACAATGAGCAGTTCTTC.

V usage is TRBV6-1 and J usage is TRBJ2-7; D is possibly TRBD1 (6 bases). The V end was cut by 8 bases, the J end by 4 bases, with 18 bases between. The germline gives CDR1 MNHNS, CDR2 SASEGT. This CDR3 has 14 residues. The CDR3 loop is CASSWTAPGYEQYF. The CDR3 nucleotides are TGTGCCAGCTCCTGGACAGCCCCAGGGTACGAGCAGTACTTC.

A word on this clone: Mismatch with germline at one junction end may stem from a read error. The chain has TRBV11-2 and TRBJ1-1, with D maybe TRBD1 (5 bases). This CDR3 is 16 amino acids long. CDR1 is SGHAT and CDR2 is FQNNGV in the germline V gene. CDR3: CASSTGAVVVNAEAFF. DNA for the CDR3: TGTGCCAGCAGCACAGGTGCGGTCGTAGTGAACGCTGAAGCTTTCTTT.

The V and J genes are TRBV5-1 and TRBJ2-5; D may be TRBD1 (6 bases). CDR1 is SGHRS and CDR2 is YFSETQ in the germline V gene. Trimming removed 1 base from V and 5 bases from J, with 12 bases in between. This CDR3 is built from 14 residues. CDR3 in amino acids: CASSLKGQGETQYF. The CDR3 region has the DNA TGCGCCAGCAGCTTGAAAGGGCAGGGGGAGACCCAGTACTTC.

The chain couples TRBV5-4 to TRBJ2-2; perhaps TRBD2 as D (6 bases). This CDR3 is 14 amino acids long. The germline V gene has CDR1 SGHNT and CDR2 YYREEE (reference sequence). V dropped 2 bases and J dropped 5 bases, with 10 bases sitting between them. CDR3 DNA: TGTGCCAGCAGCTTAGCAGGGAGGACCGGGGAGCTGTTTTTT. It yields the protein CASSLAGRTGELFF.

This chain uses TRBV19 with TRBJ2-1; a weak D match, TRBD2 (5 bases). The V gene's germline CDR1 is LNHDA and CDR2 SQIVND (reference sequence). The CDR3 runs to 16 residues. V shed 2 bases and J shed 0 bases, with 11 bases lying between them. The CDR3 loop reads CASSILRAISYNEQFF. As DNA, the CDR3 is TGTGCCAGTAGTATACTGCGGGCCATCTCCTACAATGAGCAGTTCTTC.

This clone was counted between two and nine times. This rearrangement joins TRBV4-2 to TRBJ1-4; D is undetermined. Germline V gives CDR1 LGHNA, CDR2 YNFKEQ. V was shortened by 0 bases and J by 6 bases, with 8 bases between the two germline ends. This CDR3 comprises 14 residues. The CDR3 DNA is TGTGCCAGCAGCCAAGAGGCCCACGATGAAAAACTGTTTTTT. Residues: CASSQEAHDEKLFF.